This T cell receptor beta chain was documented in a study of identical twins. Study observations and caveats: Out-of-frame TCR alpha sharing in monozygotic twins exceeded recombination model predictions. Instead of following the same donors, the conclusions were based on cross-sectional statistical analysis.

All donors comprised healthy Caucasians. This clonotype was detected a few times. What it binds is unknown. The CDR3 is made up of 14 amino acids. V gave up 2 bases and J gave up 4 bases, with 12 bases separating them. Germline V gene lookup returns CDR1 SGHDT and CDR2 YYEEEE. MiXCR, applied by TCRdb to the 5' RACE reads, yields one record per CDR3 protein. Of about 220,000 distinct CDR3 sequences detected, about 7.5% appear once; the ten largest clones hold 1.9%. These sequences were also reported in another study, on yellow fever vaccine responses in identical twins.

The sample taken for sequencing was memory (CD45RO+) T cells sorted from blood. The chain combines TRBV5-6 with TRBJ2-5; D gene unclear. This TCR was recovered from a woman aged 18-29 years in good health. The CDR3: CASSFEERIETQYF. CDR3 nucleotide sequence: TGTGCCAGCAGCTTTGAGGAGAGAATAGAGACCCAGTACTTC.